This T cell receptor beta chain was found in a study of T cell responses to AZD1222 COVID-19 vaccine. This clone was counted only a few times. Trimming pared 3 bases from V and 6 bases from J, leaving 20 bases between. The CDR3 loop spans 16 amino acids. In germline, CDR1 is SGDLS, CDR2 YYNGEE. Sequencing was performed with immunoSEQ multiplex PCR; in TCRdb, only in-frame clones are kept and a portion is missing. Altogether roughly 140,000 clones are present, about 90% being singletons, with the ten largest covering 4% to 6%. This TCR was sampled from an adult in good health. J is TRBJ2-3 and V is TRBV9; D may be TRBD2 (6 bases). The source material was peripheral blood, sampled on day 0 of AZD1222 vaccination. The CDR3 DNA reads as TGTGCCAGCAGCGCCCGACTAGGGCAGGGCTCGGATACGCAGTATTTT. Protein product: CASSARLGQGSDTQYF.